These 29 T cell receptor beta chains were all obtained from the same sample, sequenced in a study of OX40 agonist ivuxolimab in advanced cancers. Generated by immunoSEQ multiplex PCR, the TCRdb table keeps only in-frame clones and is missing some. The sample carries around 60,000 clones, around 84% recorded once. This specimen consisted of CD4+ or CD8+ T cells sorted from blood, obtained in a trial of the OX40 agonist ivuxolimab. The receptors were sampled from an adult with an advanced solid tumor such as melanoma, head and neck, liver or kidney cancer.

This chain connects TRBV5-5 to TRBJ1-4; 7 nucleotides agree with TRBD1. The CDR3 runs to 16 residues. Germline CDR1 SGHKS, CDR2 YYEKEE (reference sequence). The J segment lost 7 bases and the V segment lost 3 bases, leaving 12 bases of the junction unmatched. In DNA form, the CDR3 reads TGTGCCAGCAGCTCGCTAAAACAGGGGCTAAGTGAAAAACTGTTTTTT. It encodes CASSSLKQGLSEKLFF.

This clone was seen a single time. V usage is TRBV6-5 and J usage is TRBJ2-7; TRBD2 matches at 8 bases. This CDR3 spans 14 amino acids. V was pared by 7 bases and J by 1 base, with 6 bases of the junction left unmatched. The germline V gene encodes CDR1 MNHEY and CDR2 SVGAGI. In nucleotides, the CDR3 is TGTGCCAGCACTCCGGGACTAGGGTCCTACGAGCAGTACTTC. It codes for CASTPGLGSYEQYF.

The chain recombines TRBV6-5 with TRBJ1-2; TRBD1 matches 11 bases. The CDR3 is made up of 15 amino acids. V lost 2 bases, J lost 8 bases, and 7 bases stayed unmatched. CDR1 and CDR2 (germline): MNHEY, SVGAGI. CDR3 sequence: CASSYPGQGADGYTF. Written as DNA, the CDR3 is TGTGCCAGCAGTTACCCCGGACAGGGGGCTGACGGCTACACCTTC.

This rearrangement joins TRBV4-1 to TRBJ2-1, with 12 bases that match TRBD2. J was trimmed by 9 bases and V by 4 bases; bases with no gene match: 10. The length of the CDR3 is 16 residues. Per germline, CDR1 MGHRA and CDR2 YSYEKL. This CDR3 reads CASSPPSGRASGEQFF. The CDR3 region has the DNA TGCGCCAGCAGCCCCCCTAGCGGGAGGGCCTCAGGTGAGCAGTTCTTC.

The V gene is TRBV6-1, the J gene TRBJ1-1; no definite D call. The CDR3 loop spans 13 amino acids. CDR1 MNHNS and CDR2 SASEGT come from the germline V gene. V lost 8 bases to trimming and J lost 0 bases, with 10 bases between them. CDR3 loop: CASVTQMNTEAFF. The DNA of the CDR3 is TGTGCCAGCGTTACACAAATGAACACTGAAGCTTTCTTT.

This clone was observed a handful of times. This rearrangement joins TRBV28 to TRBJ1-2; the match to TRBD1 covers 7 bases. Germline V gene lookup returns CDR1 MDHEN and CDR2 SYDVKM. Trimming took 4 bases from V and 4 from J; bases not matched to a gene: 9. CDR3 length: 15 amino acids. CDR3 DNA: TGTGCCAGCAGTTCCTACAGGGGCGCGGGCTATGGCTACACCTTC. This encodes CASSSYRGAGYGYTF.

The CDR3 sequence is CASSPGGKNIQYF. In DNA, the CDR3 is TGTGCCAGCAGCCCAGGAGGGAAAAACATTCAGTACTTC. The chain has TRBV5-4 and TRBJ2-4, with a weak D call TRBD2 (6 bases). CDR1 and CDR2 (germline): SGHNT, YYREEE (reference sequence). The CDR3 runs to 13 residues. V lost 4 bases, J lost 4 bases, and 9 bases lay in between.

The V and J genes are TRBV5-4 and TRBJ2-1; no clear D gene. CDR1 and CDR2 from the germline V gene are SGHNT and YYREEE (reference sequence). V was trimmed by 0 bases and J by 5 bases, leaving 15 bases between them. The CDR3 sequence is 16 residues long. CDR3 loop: CASSLVSAFLNNEQFF. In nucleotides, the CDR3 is TGTGCCAGCAGCTTGGTTTCCGCCTTCCTGAACAATGAGCAGTTCTTC.

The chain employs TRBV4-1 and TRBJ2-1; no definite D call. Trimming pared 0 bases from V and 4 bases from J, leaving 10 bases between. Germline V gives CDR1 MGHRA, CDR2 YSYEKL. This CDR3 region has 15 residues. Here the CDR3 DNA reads TGCGCCAGCAGCCAAGAGGGTTGGTCGTACAATGAGCAGTTCTTC. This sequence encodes CASSQEGWSYNEQFF.

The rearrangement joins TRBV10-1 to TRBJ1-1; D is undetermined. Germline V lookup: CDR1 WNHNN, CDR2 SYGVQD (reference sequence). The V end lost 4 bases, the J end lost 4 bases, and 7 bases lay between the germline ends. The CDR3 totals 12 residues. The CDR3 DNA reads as TGCGCCAGCAGTGGAGGTGGCACTGAAGCTTTCTTT. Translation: CASSGGGTEAFF.

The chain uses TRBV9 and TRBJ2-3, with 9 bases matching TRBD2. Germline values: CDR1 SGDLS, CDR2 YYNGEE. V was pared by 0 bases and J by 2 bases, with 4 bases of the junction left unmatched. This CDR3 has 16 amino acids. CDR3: CASSVGSSGTTDTQYF. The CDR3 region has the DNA TGTGCCAGCAGCGTAGGGTCTAGCGGGACCACAGATACGCAGTATTTT.

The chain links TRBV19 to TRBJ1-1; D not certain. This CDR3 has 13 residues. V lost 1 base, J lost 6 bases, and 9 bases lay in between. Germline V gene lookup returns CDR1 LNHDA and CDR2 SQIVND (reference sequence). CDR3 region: CASSIVGGAEAFF. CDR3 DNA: TGTGCCAGTAGTATAGTCGGCGGGGCTGAAGCTTTCTTT.

The CDR3 here is CASSFPGADTQYF. The CDR3 coding sequence is TGTGCCAGTAGTTTCCCGGGAGCAGATACGCAGTATTTT. V gene TRBV19 combines with J gene TRBJ2-3; D possibly corresponds to TRBD2 (6 bases). The CDR3 consists of 13 residues. With 5 bases removed from V and 4 bases from J, the gap between germline ends came to 10 bases. The germline V gene has CDR1 LNHDA and CDR2 SQIVND (reference sequence).

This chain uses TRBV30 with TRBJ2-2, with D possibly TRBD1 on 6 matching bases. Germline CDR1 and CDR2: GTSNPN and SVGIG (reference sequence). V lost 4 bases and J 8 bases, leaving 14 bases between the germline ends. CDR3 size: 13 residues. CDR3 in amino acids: CAWKQGLGGELFF. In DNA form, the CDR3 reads TGTGCCTGGAAGCAGGGGCTAGGGGGGGAGCTGTTTTTT. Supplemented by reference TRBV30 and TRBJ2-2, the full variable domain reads SQTIHQWPATLVQPVGSPLSLECTVEGTSNPNLYWYRQAAGRGLQLLFYSVGIGQISSEVPQNLSASRPQDRQFILSSKKLLLSDSGFYLCAWKQGLGGELFFGEGSRLTVL.

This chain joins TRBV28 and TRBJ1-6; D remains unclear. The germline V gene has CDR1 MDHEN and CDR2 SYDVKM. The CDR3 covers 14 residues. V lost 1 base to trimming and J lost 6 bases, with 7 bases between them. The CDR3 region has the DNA TGTGCCAGCAGTTTATTAGGGTCTAATTCACCCCTCCACTTT. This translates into CASSLLGSNSPLHF.

CDR3 DNA: TGTGCCAGCAGTTACCCGCCGGGCCGAGCCTACGAGCAGTACTTC. It is translated as CASSYPPGRAYEQYF. This rearrangement joins TRBV6-6 to TRBJ2-7, with D hard to call. The germline gives CDR1 MNHNY, CDR2 SVGAGI (reference sequence). V lost 2 bases, J lost 2 bases, and 13 bases lay in between. This CDR3 is built from 15 residues.

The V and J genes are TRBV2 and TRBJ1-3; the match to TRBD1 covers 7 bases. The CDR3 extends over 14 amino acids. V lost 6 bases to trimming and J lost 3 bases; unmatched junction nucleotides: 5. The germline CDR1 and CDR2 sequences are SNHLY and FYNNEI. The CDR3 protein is CASRAQGGGNTIYF. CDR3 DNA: TGTGCCAGCAGAGCCCAGGGGGGTGGAAACACCATATATTTT.

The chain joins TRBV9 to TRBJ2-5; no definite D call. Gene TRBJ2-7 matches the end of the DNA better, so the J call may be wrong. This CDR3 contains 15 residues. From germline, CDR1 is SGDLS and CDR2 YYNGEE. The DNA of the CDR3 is TGTGCCAGCAGCGTAGTTCCGGGTATGGGTTACGAGCAGTACTTC. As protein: CASSVVPGMGYEQYF.

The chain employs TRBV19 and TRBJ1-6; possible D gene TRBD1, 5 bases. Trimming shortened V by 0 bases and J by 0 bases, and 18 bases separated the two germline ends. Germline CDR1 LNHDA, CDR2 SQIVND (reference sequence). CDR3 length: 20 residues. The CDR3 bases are TGTGCCAGTAGTATAGATTATTGGGACCATAGGAGCTCCTATAATTCACCCCTCCACTTT. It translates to CASSIDYWDHRSSYNSPLHF. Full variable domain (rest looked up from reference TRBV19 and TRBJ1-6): DGGITQSPKYLFRKEGQNVTLSCEQNLNHDAMYWYRQDPGQGLRLIYYSQIVNDFQKGDIAEGYSVSREKKESFPLTVTSAQKNPTAFYLCASSIDYWDHRSSYNSPLHFGNGTRLTVT.

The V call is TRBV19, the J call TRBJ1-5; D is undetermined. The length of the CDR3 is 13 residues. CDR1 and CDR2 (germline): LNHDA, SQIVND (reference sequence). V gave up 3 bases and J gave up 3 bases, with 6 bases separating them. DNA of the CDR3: TGTGCCAGTAGTATGCAGGACAATCAGCCCCAGCATTTT. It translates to CASSMQDNQPQHF.

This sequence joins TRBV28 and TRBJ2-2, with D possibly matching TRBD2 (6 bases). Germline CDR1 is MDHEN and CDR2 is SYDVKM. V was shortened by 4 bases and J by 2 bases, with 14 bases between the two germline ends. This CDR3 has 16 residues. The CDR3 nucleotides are TGTGCCAGCAGTTACCTAGCGATCTTTAACACCGGGGAGCTGTTTTTT. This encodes CASSYLAIFNTGELFF.

CDR3 sequence reads: CASSQGAGSPLHF. As DNA, the CDR3 is TGTGCCAGCAGCCAAGGGGCGGGATCACCCCTCCACTTT. The chain links TRBV14 to TRBJ1-6, with no clear D. This CDR3 spans 13 amino acids. Trimming removed 1 base from V and 10 bases from J, with 8 bases in between. In germline, CDR1 is SGHDN, CDR2 FVKESK.

CDR3 loop: CASRAGTGGSYEQYF. The CDR3 nucleotides read TGTGCCAGCAGGGCCGGGACAGGGGGTTCCTACGAGCAGTACTTC. The V gene is TRBV2, the J gene TRBJ2-7, with 11 bases lining up with TRBD1. The germline CDR1 and CDR2 sequences are SNHLY and FYNNEI. This CDR3 has 15 residues. Germline trimming cut 6 bases from V and 1 base from J; bases unmatched to any gene: 5.

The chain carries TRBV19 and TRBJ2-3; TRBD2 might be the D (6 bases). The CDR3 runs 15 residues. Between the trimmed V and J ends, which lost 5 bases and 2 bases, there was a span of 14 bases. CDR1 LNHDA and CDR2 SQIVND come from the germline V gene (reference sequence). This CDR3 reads CASSLGLTNTDTQYF. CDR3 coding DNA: TGTGCCAGTAGTTTGGGACTCACAAACACAGATACGCAGTATTTT.

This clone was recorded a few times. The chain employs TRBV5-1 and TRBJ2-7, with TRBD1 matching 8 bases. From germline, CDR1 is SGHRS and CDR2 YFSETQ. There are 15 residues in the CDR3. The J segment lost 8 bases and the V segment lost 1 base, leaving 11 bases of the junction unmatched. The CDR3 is CASSLFETGVRQQYF. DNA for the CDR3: TGCGCCAGCAGCTTGTTCGAGACAGGGGTAAGGCAGCAGTACTTC.

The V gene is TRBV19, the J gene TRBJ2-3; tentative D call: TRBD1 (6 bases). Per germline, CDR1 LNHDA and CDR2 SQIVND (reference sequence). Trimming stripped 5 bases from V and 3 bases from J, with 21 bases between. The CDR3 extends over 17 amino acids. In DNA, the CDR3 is TGTGCCAGTAGTCCCGGCCCTGGGGGCCGTATGACAGATACGCAGTATTTT. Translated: CASSPGPGGRMTDTQYF.

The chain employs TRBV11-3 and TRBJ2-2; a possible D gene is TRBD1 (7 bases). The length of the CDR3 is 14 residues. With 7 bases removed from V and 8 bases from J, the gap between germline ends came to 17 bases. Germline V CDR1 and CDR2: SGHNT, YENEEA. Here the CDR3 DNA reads TGTGCCAGCACCCAGGGGGGTGCGAGGGGGGAGCTGTTTTTT. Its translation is CASTQGGARGELFF.

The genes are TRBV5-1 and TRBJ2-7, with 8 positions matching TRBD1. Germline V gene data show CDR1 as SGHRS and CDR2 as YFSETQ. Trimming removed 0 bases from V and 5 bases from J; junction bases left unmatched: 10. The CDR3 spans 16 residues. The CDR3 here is CASSLAPTGAKHEQYF. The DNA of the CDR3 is TGCGCCAGCAGCTTGGCACCGACAGGGGCGAAACACGAGCAGTACTTC.

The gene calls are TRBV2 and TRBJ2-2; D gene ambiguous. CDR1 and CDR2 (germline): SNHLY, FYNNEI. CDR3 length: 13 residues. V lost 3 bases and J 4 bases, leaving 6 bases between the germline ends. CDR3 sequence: CASSDISTGELFF. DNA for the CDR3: TGTGCCAGCAGTGACATTAGCACCGGGGAGCTGTTTTTT.